The rows below give T cell receptor beta chains drawn from one sample of a study of spatial heterogeneity in lung cancer. TCRdb reprocessed the 5' RACE reads with MiXCR, giving one entry per CDR3 protein. The table includes approximately 2,000 distinct CDR3 sequences, approximately 1% detected once. The starting material was lung tumor tissue, obtained at surgery. The origin of the receptors is a male donor with early-stage non-small cell lung cancer. Each CDR3 is given without its conserved first and last residue. The order of the fields is D gene, J gene, V gene, CDR3 length, clone size, CDR3 protein. D genes are given only for firm matches. Clone sizes are shown as how often the clone was seen (once, few, many) or a class if it is expanded.

-,TRBJ1-2,TRBV5-1,12,medium-sized,ASSLDGINYGYT
-,TRBJ1-6,TRBV7-3,11,medium-sized,ASARGVNSPLH
-,TRBJ2-7,TRBV20-1,11,medium-sized,SAREGHPYEQY
-,TRBJ2-1,TRBV7-8,15,many,ASSLSAGTSSYNEQF
TRBD1,TRBJ2-7,TRBV6-5,14,medium-sized,ASVKGRQGSSYEQY
-,TRBJ1-1,TRBV6-5,13,medium-sized,ASSSMGPGVTEAF
-,TRBJ1-5,TRBV7-9,12,medium-sized,ATGGIISNQPQH
TRBD1,TRBJ2-7,TRBV7-9,12,medium-sized,ASSDGTAFYEQY
-,TRBJ2-6,TRBV15,12,medium-sized,ATSRDTGANVLT
-,TRBJ1-2,TRBV6-2/TRBV6-3,11,medium-sized,ASSYDGNYGYT
-,TRBJ2-7,TRBV20-1,10,medium-sized,SARDYGYEQY
TRBD1,TRBJ1-5,TRBV4-1,13,many,ASSQDRRGNQPQH
-,TRBJ1-6,TRBV15,12,many,ATSREQAEAPLH
-,TRBJ1-1,TRBV5-8,13,many,ASSLVLGHHTEAF
-,TRBJ2-4,TRBV12-3/TRBV12-4,13,medium-sized,ASSLSEIAKNIQY
TRBD2,TRBJ2-2,TRBV24-1,15,large,ATSASLRSGGTGELF
TRBD2,TRBJ2-5,TRBV11-2,13,medium-sized,ASSSTSGGSETQY
TRBD2,TRBJ2-5,TRBV4-2,12,medium-sized,ASSGEGSVETQY
TRBD2,TRBJ2-4,TRBV12-3/TRBV12-4,14,large,ASSFKREAKGNIQY
-,TRBJ1-1,TRBV12-3/TRBV12-4,13,large,ASSLDEDLGTEAF
TRBD1,TRBJ2-1,TRBV18,13,medium-sized,ASSPQGALYNEQF
TRBD1,TRBJ1-6,TRBV25-1,13,medium-sized,ASSAGGAEDSPLH
-,TRBJ2-3,TRBV7-9,13,many,ASSLEGVSTDTQY